The text below deals with one TCR beta chain. The entry originates in a study of low-dose radiotherapy and immunotherapy resistance in tumors. About the study: Those assigned to Cohort 2 were treated with 1 Gy per fraction every two weeks (13 Gy in total over 26 weeks).

Time point reported: before trial treatment. The CDR3 sequence is 13 residues long. The V gene lost 0 bases and the J gene lost 4 bases, with 9 bases spanning the gap. Germline CDR1 reads DFQATT; CDR2 reads SNEGSKA (reference sequence). Both TCRalpha and TCRbeta chains were reverse transcribed with V-gene-specific primers. TCR amplification involved 15 to 20 PCR cycles with a constant-region primer and V-primer adapter. MiXCR, run by TCRdb on the reads, gives a single entry per CDR3 protein. The table has 60,000 to 90,000 distinct CDR3 sequences, roughly 30% seen once. Sequenced material: PBMCs, taken before treatment. The source of this sequence is a female donor with ovarian cancer. The chain carries TRBV20-1 and TRBJ1-2; tentative D call: TRBD1 (5 bases). The CDR3, as DNA: TGCAGTGCTAGAGATCGGCAGGGCTATGGCTACACCTTC. It is translated as CSARDRQGYGYTF.